This is a list of T cell receptor beta chains from one sample in a study of early T cells in non-severe SARS-CoV-2 infection. MiXCR, applied by TCRdb to the 5' RACE reads, yields one record per CDR3 protein. The data contain 85,000 to 100,000 distinct CDR3 sequences, less than 15% of them singletons. The sequencing input was whole blood. These receptors were taken from an adult who was a healthcare worker with PCR-confirmed SARS-CoV-2 infection or an uninfected control (not recorded which). CDR3s include the opening cysteine and the closing phenylalanine or tryptophan. Each record gives: clone size, CDR3 length, D gene, V gene, J gene, CDR3 DNA, CDR3 protein. The D gene is left open where the match is weak. Rows may omit the clone size; those that give it use once, few, many or a size class.

clone_size: few
cdr3_length: 20
d_call: TRBD2
v_call: TRBV7-9
j_call: TRBJ2-1
cdr3_nt: TGTGCCAGCAGCCCGAATCCGGGACTAGCGGGGTCCCGCTCCTACAATGAGCAGTTCTTC
cdr3_aa: CASSPNPGLAGSRSYNEQFF

clone_size: few
cdr3_length: 16
d_call: TRBD2
v_call: TRBV13
j_call: TRBJ2-3
cdr3_nt: TGTGCCAGCAGCGGAGGACTAGCGGGGAGCACAGATACGCAGTATTTT
cdr3_aa: CASSGGLAGSTDTQYF

clone_size: many
cdr3_length: 14
d_call: TRBD1
v_call: TRBV11-3
j_call: TRBJ2-2
cdr3_nt: TGTGCCAGCAGCCCGGGACAGCCCACCGGGGAGCTGTTTTTT
cdr3_aa: CASSPGQPTGELFF

clone_size: many
cdr3_length: 15
d_call: -
v_call: TRBV28
j_call: TRBJ2-1
cdr3_nt: TGTGCCAGCAGTCGTGACGTTCGATTATACAATGAGCAGTTCTTC
cdr3_aa: CASSRDVRLYNEQFF

clone_size: -
cdr3_length: 15
d_call: TRBD1
v_call: TRBV12-3/TRBV12-4
j_call: TRBJ2-3
cdr3_nt: TGTGCCAGCAGTTTTCGGCAGGGGGCTTCAGATACGCAGTATTTT
cdr3_aa: CASSFRQGASDTQYF

clone_size: many
cdr3_length: 11
d_call: -
v_call: TRBV6-5
j_call: TRBJ2-1
cdr3_nt: TGTGCCAGCGTGTGGCTAGGGGAGCAGTTCTTC
cdr3_aa: CASVWLGEQFF

clone_size: few
cdr3_length: 16
d_call: TRBD2
v_call: TRBV4-1
j_call: TRBJ2-1
cdr3_nt: TGCGCCAGCAGCCAAGAAACGCGGGGGGGCCGCAGTGAGCAGTTCTTC
cdr3_aa: CASSQETRGGRSEQFF

clone_size: few
cdr3_length: 15
d_call: -
v_call: TRBV6-2/TRBV6-3
j_call: TRBJ2-2
cdr3_nt: TGTGCCAGCAGTCGCCGGGAAGGGGACACCGGGGAGCTGTTTTTT
cdr3_aa: CASSRREGDTGELFF

clone_size: few
cdr3_length: 12
d_call: -
v_call: TRBV7-2
j_call: TRBJ2-5
cdr3_nt: TGTGCCAGCAGCCCGAGGGAGAAGACCCAGTACTTC
cdr3_aa: CASSPREKTQYF

clone_size: few
cdr3_length: 16
d_call: -
v_call: TRBV5-4
j_call: TRBJ2-2
cdr3_nt: TGTGCCAGCACCCCCCCGGGACGAACGAACACCGGGGAGCTGTTTTTT
cdr3_aa: CASTPPGRTNTGELFF

clone_size: few
cdr3_length: 17
d_call: -
v_call: TRBV27
j_call: TRBJ2-2
cdr3_nt: TGTGCCAGCAGTTTAAATAGGGCAGGGGTTAACACCGGGGAGCTGTTTTTT
cdr3_aa: CASSLNRAGVNTGELFF

clone_size: few
cdr3_length: 14
d_call: TRBD1
v_call: TRBV2
j_call: TRBJ2-1
cdr3_nt: TGTGCCAGCACGGGACAGGGAGCCTACAATGAGCAGTTCTTC
cdr3_aa: CASTGQGAYNEQFF

clone_size: -
cdr3_length: 19
d_call: -
v_call: TRBV5-4
j_call: TRBJ1-3
cdr3_nt: TGTGCCAGCAGCTTGGGACCGACGCCGGGGCTCGCCGCAGGAAACACCATATATTTT
cdr3_aa: CASSLGPTPGLAAGNTIYF

clone_size: few
cdr3_length: 14
d_call: -
v_call: TRBV12-3/TRBV12-4
j_call: TRBJ1-5
cdr3_nt: TGTGCCAGCACAAAGAACAGGGCAAATCAGCCCCAGCATTTT
cdr3_aa: CASTKNRANQPQHF

clone_size: -
cdr3_length: 13
d_call: -
v_call: TRBV7-8
j_call: TRBJ1-5
cdr3_nt: TGTGCCAGCAGTATCAGGGGAATCCAGCCCCAGCATTTT
cdr3_aa: CASSIRGIQPQHF

clone_size: -
cdr3_length: 12
d_call: -
v_call: TRBV10-3
j_call: TRBJ2-7
cdr3_nt: TGTGCCATCTCAGAAAAAGCCTACGAGCAGTACTTC
cdr3_aa: CAISEKAYEQYF

clone_size: -
cdr3_length: 16
d_call: -
v_call: TRBV11-2
j_call: TRBJ2-2
cdr3_nt: TGTGCCAGCAGCTACCTCGGGGGAGCGAACACCGGGGAGCTGTTTTTT
cdr3_aa: CASSYLGGANTGELFF

clone_size: -
cdr3_length: 15
d_call: -
v_call: TRBV6-2/TRBV6-3
j_call: TRBJ1-2
cdr3_nt: TGTGCCAGCAGTTTACGGGCCTTTTTTAACTATGGCTACACCTTC
cdr3_aa: CASSLRAFFNYGYTF